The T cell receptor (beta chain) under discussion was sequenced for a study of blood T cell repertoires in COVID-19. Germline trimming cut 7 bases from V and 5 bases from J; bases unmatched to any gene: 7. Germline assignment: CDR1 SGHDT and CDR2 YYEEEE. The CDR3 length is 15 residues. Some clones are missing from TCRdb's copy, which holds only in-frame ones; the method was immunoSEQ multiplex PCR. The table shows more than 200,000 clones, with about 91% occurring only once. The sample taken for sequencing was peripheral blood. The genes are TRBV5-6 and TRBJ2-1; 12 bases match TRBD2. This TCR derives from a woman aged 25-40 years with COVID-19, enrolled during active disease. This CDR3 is CASGRLAGVNNEQFF. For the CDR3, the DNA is TGTGCCAGCGGCCGACTAGCGGGAGTCAACAATGAGCAGTTCTTC.